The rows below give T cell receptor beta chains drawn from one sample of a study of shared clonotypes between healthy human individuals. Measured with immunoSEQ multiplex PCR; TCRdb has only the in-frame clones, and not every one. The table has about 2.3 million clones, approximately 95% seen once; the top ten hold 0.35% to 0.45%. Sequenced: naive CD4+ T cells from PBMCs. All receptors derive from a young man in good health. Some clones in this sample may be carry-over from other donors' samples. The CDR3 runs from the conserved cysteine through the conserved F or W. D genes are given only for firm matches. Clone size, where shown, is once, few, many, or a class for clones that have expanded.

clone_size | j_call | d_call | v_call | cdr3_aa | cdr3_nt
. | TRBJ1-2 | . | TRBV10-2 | CASTRFRSDGYTF | TGCGCCAGCACAAGGTTCCGATCCGACGGCTACACCTTC
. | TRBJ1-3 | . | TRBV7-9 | CASSPDRPSGNTIYF | TGTGCCAGCAGCCCCGACAGGCCCTCTGGAAACACCATATATTTT
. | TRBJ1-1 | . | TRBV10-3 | CAISIGGTEAFF | TGTGCCATCAGTATCGGGGGCACTGAAGCTTTCTTT
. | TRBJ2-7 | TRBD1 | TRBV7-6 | CASSSLPGQGAYEQYF | TGTGCCAGCAGCTCACTCCCGGGACAGGGGGCCTACGAGCAGTACTTC
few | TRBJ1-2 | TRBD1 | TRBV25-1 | CASSEYETGPHGYTF | TGTGCCAGCAGTGAATACGAGACAGGGCCTCATGGCTACACCTTC
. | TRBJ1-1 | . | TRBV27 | CASSLRGTEAFF | TGTGCCAGCAGTTTAAGGGGCACTGAAGCTTTCTTT
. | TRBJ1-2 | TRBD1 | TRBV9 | CASSATRRTGRSDYGYTF | TGTGCCAGCAGCGCCACAAGACGGACAGGGAGGTCCGACTATGGCTACACCTTC
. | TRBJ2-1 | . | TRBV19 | CASTPRRGPNEQFF | TGTGCCAGCACCCCCCGTCGGGGGCCCAATGAGCAGTTCTTC
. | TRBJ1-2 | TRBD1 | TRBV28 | CASSLRQGGGYTF | TGTGCCAGCAGTTTAAGACAGGGGGGAGGCTACACCTTC
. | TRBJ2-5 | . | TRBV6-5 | CASSYSEARLQETQYF | TGTGCCAGCAGTTACTCGGAGGCCCGGCTGCAAGAGACCCAGTACTTC
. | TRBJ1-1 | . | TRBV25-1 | CASSERYRDSVRAFF | TGTGCCAGCAGTGAACGGTACCGGGACTCTGTTCGAGCTTTCTTT
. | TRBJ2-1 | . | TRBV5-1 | CASSSVSGGSYNEQFF | TGCGCCAGCAGCTCGGTAAGCGGCGGCTCCTACAATGAGCAGTTCTTC
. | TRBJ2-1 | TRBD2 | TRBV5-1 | CASSHATTSGIPNNEQFF | TGCGCCAGCAGCCATGCGACAACTAGCGGGATCCCGAATAATGAGCAGTTCTTC
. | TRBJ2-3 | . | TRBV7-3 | CASSQSRTDTQYF | TGTGCCAGCAGCCAATCCCGCACAGATACGCAGTATTTT
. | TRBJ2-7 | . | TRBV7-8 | CASSLDRSSYEQYF | TGTGCCAGCAGCCTAGACAGGAGTTCCTACGAGCAGTACTTC
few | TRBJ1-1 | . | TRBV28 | CASTPGPRNTEAFF | TGTGCCAGCACCCCGGGACCGCGGAACACTGAAGCTTTCTTT
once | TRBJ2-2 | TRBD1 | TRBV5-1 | CASSLHRGNVPSNTGELFF | TGCGCCAGCAGCTTGCACAGGGGGAACGTCCCGTCGAACACCGGGGAGCTGTTTTTT
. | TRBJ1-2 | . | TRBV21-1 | CATSPGTDYGYTF | TGTGCCACTTCCCCCGGGACAGACTATGGCTACACCTTC
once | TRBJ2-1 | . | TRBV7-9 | CASSSGSASYNEQFF | TGTGCCAGCAGCTCAGGAAGCGCGAGCTACAATGAGCAGTTCTTC
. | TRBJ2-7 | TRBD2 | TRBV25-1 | CASSELPLAGGEHEQYF | TGTGCCAGCAGTGAATTGCCTCTAGCGGGAGGAGAACACGAGCAGTACTTC
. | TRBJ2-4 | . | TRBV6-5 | CASTQGSGIQYF | TGTGCCAGCACGCAGGGGAGTGGCATTCAGTACTTC
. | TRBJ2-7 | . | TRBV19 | CASNSPGRTYEQYF | TGTGCCAGTAATAGTCCGGGACGGACCTACGAGCAGTACTTC
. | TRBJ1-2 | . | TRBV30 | CAWRGVMGNTF | TGTGCCTGGAGGGGGGTAATGGGAAACACCTTC
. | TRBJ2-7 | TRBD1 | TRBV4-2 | CASSRENQGVIPYEQYF | TGTGCCAGCAGCCGTGAGAACCAGGGGGTGATTCCCTACGAGCAGTACTTC
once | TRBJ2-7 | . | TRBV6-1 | CASSERADPGHNYEQYF | TGTGCCAGCAGTGAACGTGCAGACCCGGGACATAACTACGAGCAGTACTTC
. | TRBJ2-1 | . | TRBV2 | CASSEGYQLAVLF | TGTGCCAGCAGTGAAGGGTATCAACTGGCAGTTCTCTTC
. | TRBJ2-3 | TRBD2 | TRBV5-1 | CASSGRASTDTQYF | TGCGCCAGCAGCGGGAGGGCCAGCACAGATACGCAGTATTTT
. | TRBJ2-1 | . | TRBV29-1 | CSVEDQAGFTNEQFF | TGCAGCGTTGAAGATCAAGCCGGGTTTACAAATGAGCAGTTCTTC
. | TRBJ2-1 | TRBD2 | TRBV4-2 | CASSPGPGTSGMSEQFF | TGTGCCAGCAGCCCAGGGCCCGGGACTAGCGGGATGAGTGAGCAGTTCTTC
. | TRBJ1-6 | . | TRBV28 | CASSLDSVGSPLHF | TGTGCCAGCAGTCTGGACAGTGTAGGTTCACCCCTCCACTTT
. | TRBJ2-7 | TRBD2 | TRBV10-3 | CAISPHQGLADEQYF | TGTGCCATCAGCCCCCACCAGGGACTAGCTGACGAGCAGTACTTC
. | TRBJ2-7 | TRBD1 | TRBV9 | CASSVGQGSMYEQYF | TGTGCCAGCAGCGTAGGACAGGGAAGTATGTACGAGCAGTACTTC
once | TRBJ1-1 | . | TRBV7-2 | CASSSGWGTTEAFF | TGTGCCAGCAGCTCAGGGTGGGGGACCACTGAAGCTTTCTTT
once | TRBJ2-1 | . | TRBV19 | CASIGSSSYNEQFF | TGTGCCAGTATTGGGTCGAGCTCCTACAATGAGCAGTTCTTC
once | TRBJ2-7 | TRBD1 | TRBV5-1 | CASSRTTGGYEQYF | TGCGCCAGCAGCAGAACAACAGGGGGCTACGAGCAGTACTTC
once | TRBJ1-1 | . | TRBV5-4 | CASSFSRNTEAFF | TGTGCCAGCAGCTTTAGCAGAAACACTGAAGCTTTCTTT
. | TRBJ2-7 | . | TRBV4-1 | CASSQDLVGASSSTYEQYF | TGCGCCAGCAGCCAAGATTTGGTTGGGGCTAGCTCTTCGACCTACGAGCAGTACTTC
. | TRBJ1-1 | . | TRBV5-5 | CASSLGPASNTEAFF | TGTGCCAGCAGCTTGGGTCCAGCATCGAACACTGAAGCTTTCTTT
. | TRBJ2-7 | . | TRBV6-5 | CASSPGGSRREQYF | TGTGCCAGCAGCCCTGGGGGGTCCCGGCGCGAGCAGTACTTC
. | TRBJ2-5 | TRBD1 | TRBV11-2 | CASSPRGTGTETQYF | TGTGCCAGCAGCCCCCGCGGGACAGGGACGGAGACCCAGTACTTC
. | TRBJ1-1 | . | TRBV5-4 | CASSLDPLNTEAFF | TGTGCCAGCAGCTTGGATCCATTAAACACTGAAGCTTTCTTT
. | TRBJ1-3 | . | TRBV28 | CASSNPTGGPGNTIYF | TGTGCCAGCAGTAACCCGACAGGAGGACCGGGAAACACCATATATTTT